A selection of T cell receptor beta chains follows, all from one sample in a study of blood T cell repertoires in COVID-19. Using immunoSEQ multiplex PCR, the repertoire was profiled, and TCRdb retains in-frame clones only, with some absent. The sample shows 200,000 to 250,000 clones, roughly four fifths of them seen only once. Input material: PBMCs or T cells enriched from blood (not recorded which). The receptor set was obtained from a woman aged 55-75 years who had recovered from COVID-19. The CDR3 runs from the conserved cysteine through the conserved F or W. The order of the fields is D gene, V gene, J gene, clone size, CDR3 DNA, CDR3 protein. The D gene is left open where the match is weak. The size of a clone is reported for some rows only, either as once, few or many, or as a class for expanded clones.

d_call: TRBD2
v_call: TRBV3-1/TRBV3-2
j_call: TRBJ2-5
clone_size: NA
cdr3_nt: TGTGCCAGCAGCAACGGACTAGCGGGGCAAGAGACCCAGTACTTC
cdr3_aa: CASSNGLAGQETQYF

d_call: NA
v_call: TRBV3-1/TRBV3-2
j_call: TRBJ1-1
clone_size: NA
cdr3_nt: TGTGCCAGCAGCCAAGACAGGGCTCGTGAAGCTTTCTTT
cdr3_aa: CASSQDRAREAFF

d_call: TRBD2
v_call: TRBV27
j_call: TRBJ2-5
clone_size: NA
cdr3_nt: TGTGCCAGCAGTAGAAATTTGGGCGGGGGTTACCAAGAGACCCAGTACTTC
cdr3_aa: CASSRNLGGGYQETQYF

d_call: NA
v_call: TRBV6-1
j_call: TRBJ1-2
clone_size: NA
cdr3_nt: TGTGCCAGCAGTGAACCCCGTCGGGGCTACACCTTC
cdr3_aa: CASSEPRRGYTF

d_call: NA
v_call: TRBV19
j_call: TRBJ2-1
clone_size: NA
cdr3_nt: TGTGCCAGTGGAAGGGTAGGGAGATTGAATGAGCAGTTCTTC
cdr3_aa: CASGRVGRLNEQFF

d_call: NA
v_call: TRBV19
j_call: TRBJ1-2
clone_size: NA
cdr3_nt: TGTGCCAGTAGTATTCGGGGAAGCTATGGCTACACCTTC
cdr3_aa: CASSIRGSYGYTF

d_call: TRBD2
v_call: TRBV19
j_call: TRBJ2-1
clone_size: NA
cdr3_nt: TGTGCCAGTAGTATGATTGACGGGAGGAGAGAGCAGTTCTTC
cdr3_aa: CASSMIDGRREQFF

d_call: NA
v_call: TRBV11-2
j_call: TRBJ1-2
clone_size: NA
cdr3_nt: TGTGCCAGCAGCATGACAGGAGTTGACTATGGCTACACCTTC
cdr3_aa: CASSMTGVDYGYTF

d_call: NA
v_call: TRBV12-3/TRBV12-4
j_call: TRBJ1-5
clone_size: NA
cdr3_nt: TGTGCCAGCAGATCATTTAGCAATCAGCCCCAGCATTTT
cdr3_aa: CASRSFSNQPQHF

d_call: NA
v_call: TRBV20-1
j_call: TRBJ2-1
clone_size: NA
cdr3_nt: TGCAGTGCTAGTAAGGAACCGGGACAAAGGCAGTTCTTC
cdr3_aa: CSASKEPGQRQFF

d_call: TRBD1
v_call: TRBV29-1
j_call: TRBJ1-4
clone_size: NA
cdr3_nt: TGCAGCGGAATACCGGGACAGGGAGATGAAAAACTGTTTTTT
cdr3_aa: CSGIPGQGDEKLFF

d_call: NA
v_call: TRBV3-1/TRBV3-2
j_call: TRBJ2-1
clone_size: few
cdr3_nt: TGTGCCAGCAGCCAACTCTCGATGAGCTCCTACAATGAGCAGTTCTTC
cdr3_aa: CASSQLSMSSYNEQFF

d_call: NA
v_call: TRBV7-8
j_call: TRBJ1-3
clone_size: NA
cdr3_nt: TGTGCCAGCAGCTGGGACAAATCTGGAAACACCATATATTTT
cdr3_aa: CASSWDKSGNTIYF

d_call: NA
v_call: TRBV2
j_call: TRBJ1-5
clone_size: NA
cdr3_nt: TGTGCCAGCAGTGACCTCGGGGGTCGCAATCAGCCCCAGCATTTT
cdr3_aa: CASSDLGGRNQPQHF

d_call: NA
v_call: TRBV6-2/TRBV6-3
j_call: TRBJ1-5
clone_size: NA
cdr3_nt: TGTGCCAGCAGTTCCCCAGCAGGTCAGCCCCAGCATTTT
cdr3_aa: CASSSPAGQPQHF

d_call: TRBD2
v_call: TRBV7-2
j_call: TRBJ2-1
clone_size: NA
cdr3_nt: TGTGCCAGCAGCTCGGGAGGTGAGCAGTTCTTC
cdr3_aa: CASSSGGEQFF

d_call: NA
v_call: TRBV10-3
j_call: TRBJ2-7
clone_size: NA
cdr3_nt: TGTGCCATCAGTGAGTCCCCCTTTGGGGGGGGCGACTACGAGCAGTACTTC
cdr3_aa: CAISESPFGGGDYEQYF

d_call: TRBD1
v_call: TRBV29-1
j_call: TRBJ2-7
clone_size: NA
cdr3_nt: TGCAGCGTTGACGGAAACGCAGGGGGCGAGCAGTACTTC
cdr3_aa: CSVDGNAGGEQYF

d_call: TRBD1
v_call: TRBV3-1/TRBV3-2
j_call: TRBJ2-2
clone_size: NA
cdr3_nt: TGTGCCAGCAGCCAGGGGACAGGGAACACCGGGGAGCTGTTTTTT
cdr3_aa: CASSQGTGNTGELFF